One and the same sample provided the 25 T cell receptor beta chains below, sequenced in a study of blood T cell repertoires in COVID-19. TCRdb's table, derived via immunoSEQ multiplex PCR, lists solely in-frame clones and lacks some. The sample has around 260,000 clones; roughly 89% are singletons. The sequenced sample consisted of peripheral blood. The receptors were gathered from a woman aged 40 to 55 who had recovered from COVID-19.

This chain uses TRBV19 with TRBJ2-5; TRBD2 matches at 9 bases. CDR1 and CDR2 (germline): LNHDA, SQIVND (reference sequence). V trimming: 7 bases; J trimming: 2 bases; junction bases outside the gene matches: 5. The CDR3 sequence is 14 residues long. The CDR3 sequence: CASKSSGIQETQYF. DNA for the CDR3: TGTGCCAGTAAATCTAGCGGGATTCAAGAGACCCAGTACTTC.

The genes are TRBV5-6 and TRBJ1-1; D may be TRBD1 (6 bases). The CDR3 contains 13 residues. V lost 4 bases and J 8 bases, leaving 15 bases between the germline ends. CDR1 SGHDT and CDR2 YYEEEE come from the germline V gene. The CDR3 region has the DNA TGTGCCAGCAGCCCTACGGGGGGGCGCGAAGCTTTCTTT. Amino acid sequence: CASSPTGGREAFF.

The genes are TRBV12-5 and TRBJ2-3; 7 bases align to TRBD1. This CDR3 has 13 residues. Germline CDR1 LGHNT, CDR2 FRNRAP. With V trimmed by 6 bases and J by 0 bases, 0 bases remained unmatched. The CDR3 spells CASGQGSTDTQYF. The CDR3 DNA follows: TGTGCTAGTGGACAGGGGAGCACAGATACGCAGTATTTT.

With regard to this clone: Other DNA sequences in this sample translate to the same CDR3. This chain connects TRBV21-1 to TRBJ2-7; TRBD1, the table's D call, was not compared with the DNA. TRBV21-1 counts as a pseudogene. The CDR3 extends over 12 amino acids. The CDR3 nucleotides are TGTGCCAGCAGCAGACAGGGGGGAGAGCAGTACTTC. This codes for CASSRQGGEQYF.

The chain employs TRBV3-1 (or the pseudogene TRBV3-2) and TRBJ2-2; tentatively, D is TRBD2 (5 bases). Germline-derived CDR1 and CDR2 are LGHDT and YNNKEL (reference sequence). The CDR3 consists of 15 residues. V shed 0 bases and J shed 7 bases, with 12 bases lying between them. The CDR3 loop reads CASSQDLSGSGELFF. CDR3 nucleotides: TGTGCCAGCAGCCAAGATCTGAGCGGTAGCGGGGAGCTGTTTTTT.

This clone was recorded once. The V and J genes are TRBV4-1 and TRBJ1-2; possibly TRBD1 for D (6 bases). The CDR3 covers 15 residues. Germline values: CDR1 MGHRA, CDR2 YSYEKL. Trimming took 4 bases from V and 2 from J, leaving 14 bases between them. CDR3 region: CASSLATGFNYGYTF. The CDR3 nucleotides read TGCGCCAGCAGCCTAGCGACAGGTTTCAACTATGGCTACACCTTC.

Turning to this clone: A far larger clone lies a single base away; this is likely a read error. J is TRBJ1-2 and V is TRBV6-5; 7 positions agree with TRBD1. The V gene end was trimmed by 6 bases and the J gene end by 2 bases; junction bases not matched to a gene: 3. Germline V CDR1 and CDR2: MNHEY, SVGAGI. This CDR3 region has 13 residues. Written as DNA, the CDR3 is TGTGCCAGCAGCCCACAGGGGAACTATGGCTACACCTTC. This codes for CASSPQGNYGYTF.

The chain links TRBV5-1 to TRBJ2-5, with TRBD2 matching 8 bases. Germline V lookup: CDR1 SGHRS, CDR2 YFSETQ. The trim removed 0 bases at V and 5 bases at J, leaving 6 bases unmatched. The CDR3 contains 15 residues. This chain's CDR3 is CASSLGSGGRETQYF. CDR3 DNA sequence: TGCGCCAGCAGCTTGGGATCGGGAGGGCGGGAGACCCAGTACTTC.

This clone was found once. The chain employs TRBV19 and TRBJ2-2; 9 bases line up with TRBD1. With V trimmed by 9 bases and J by 7 bases, 9 bases remained unmatched. From germline, CDR1 is LNHDA and CDR2 SQIVND (reference sequence). The CDR3 has 14 amino acids. CDR3 residues: CASSGTGNGGELFF. The CDR3 coding sequence is TGTGCCAGCTCCGGGACAGGGAACGGCGGGGAGCTGTTTTTT.

This chain connects TRBV28 to TRBJ2-7; TRBD1 aligns across 9 bases. After removal of 7 bases from V and 5 bases from J, the junction contained 9 bases not matched to a gene. The CDR3 has 14 amino acids. CDR1 is MDHEN, CDR2 SYDVKM, per germline. In nucleotides, the CDR3 is TGTGCCAGCACCTCCGGACAGGGGCCCCACGAGCAGTACTTC. As protein: CASTSGQGPHEQYF.

In this sample, this clone turned up once. The chain has TRBV19 and TRBJ2-1; D is perhaps TRBD1 or TRBD2 (9 bases each). CDR3 size: 18 residues. Germline V gives CDR1 LNHDA, CDR2 SQIVND (reference sequence). V lost 7 bases and J lost 4, with 26 bases in between. In DNA form, the CDR3 reads TGTGCCAGTAACAGGGGGCCTATAGCGGGAGCGGGTTACAATGAGCAGTTCTTC. Protein product: CASNRGPIAGAGYNEQFF. Complete variable domain (other parts from reference TRBV19 and TRBJ2-1): DGGITQSPKYLFRKEGQNVTLSCEQNLNHDAMYWYRQDPGQGLRLIYYSQIVNDFQKGDIAEGYSVSREKKESFPLTVTSAQKNPTAFYLCASNRGPIAGAGYNEQFFGPGTRLTVL.

The V gene is TRBV11-1, the J gene TRBJ2-1, with TRBD2 matching over 14 bases. Germline V gene sequence: CDR1 SGHAT, CDR2 FQDESV (reference sequence). This CDR3 has 15 amino acids. Germline trimming cut 6 bases from V and 7 bases from J; bases unmatched to any gene: 5. CDR3 protein: CASRRGTSGSNEQFF. The CDR3 DNA follows: TGTGCCAGCAGGCGGGGGACTAGCGGGAGTAATGAGCAGTTCTTC.

The V gene is TRBV9, the J gene TRBJ1-4; tentative D call: TRBD1 (5 bases). V lost 0 bases and J 4 bases, leaving 7 bases between the germline ends. Germline CDR1 and CDR2: SGDLS and YYNGEE. This CDR3 has 14 residues. The CDR3 loop is CASSVAQGNEKLFF. Written as DNA, the CDR3 is TGTGCCAGCAGCGTAGCTCAGGGTAATGAAAAACTGTTTTTT.

The rearrangement joins TRBV19 to TRBJ1-6, with TRBD1 identical over 9 bases. The J segment lost 4 bases and the V segment lost 5 bases, leaving 6 bases of the junction unmatched. The CDR3 contains 16 residues. The V gene's germline CDR1 is LNHDA and CDR2 SQIVND (reference sequence). For the CDR3, the DNA is TGTGCCAGTAGTTCTTCCGGGACAGGGTATAATTCACCCCTCCACTTT. Protein product: CASSSSGTGYNSPLHF.

This chain uses TRBV21-1 with TRBJ2-1; the D call in the table, TRBD2, was not verified against the DNA. TRBV21-1 is assigned pseudogene status. This CDR3 comprises 17 residues. The CDR3 region has the DNA TGTGCCAGCAGCAACCCCCGTAGTGGGTTGAGGGACAATGAGCAGTTCTTC. It codes for CASSNPRSGLRDNEQFF.

This clone was detected only a few times. The CDR3 coding sequence is TGTGCCAGCAGTGCCGTGGGACAGGGCTATGGCTACACCTTC. Its translation is CASSAVGQGYGYTF. J is TRBJ1-2 and V is TRBV27; TRBD1 matches 9 bases. The germline V gene encodes CDR1 MNHEY and CDR2 SMNVEV (reference sequence). Germline trimming cut 5 bases from V and 4 bases from J; bases unmatched to any gene: 5. This CDR3 region has 14 residues.

The chain combines TRBV7-9 with TRBJ2-1; 7 bases are a match to TRBD1. Germline trimming cut 5 bases from V and 8 bases from J; bases unmatched to any gene: 9. CDR3 length equals 14 residues. CDR1 is SEHNR and CDR2 is FQNEAQ in the germline V gene (reference sequence). The CDR3 loop reads CASSTPGQTHEQFF. CDR3 coding DNA: TGTGCCAGCAGCACCCCGGGACAGACGCATGAGCAGTTCTTC.

The chain joins TRBV9 to TRBJ2-3; D might be TRBD1 (6 bases). There are 15 residues in the CDR3. The germline V gene has CDR1 SGDLS and CDR2 YYNGEE. The V end lost 3 bases, the J end lost 4 bases, and 15 bases lay between the germline ends. This CDR3 reads CASSAATGLADTQYF. The CDR3 coding sequence is TGTGCCAGCAGCGCCGCGACAGGACTGGCAGATACGCAGTATTTT.

The chain links TRBV5-5 to TRBJ2-7, with D hard to call. The ends were cut back, 0 bases at V and 4 bases at J, with 14 bases in the middle. The CDR3 has 15 residues. Looked up from germline, CDR1 is SGHKS and CDR2 is YYEKEE (reference sequence). The CDR3 here is CASSLAPGTEYEQYF. The CDR3 DNA is TGTGCCAGCAGCTTGGCGCCTGGCACGGAGTACGAGCAGTACTTC.

The chain recombines TRBV5-8 with TRBJ2-7; 9 positions agree with TRBD1. From germline, CDR1 is SGHTS and CDR2 YDEGEE. J lost 7 bases, V lost 7 bases, and 15 bases had no gene match. The CDR3 covers 15 residues. The CDR3 here is CASLALTGGAEEQYF. CDR3 DNA sequence: TGTGCCAGCCTCGCACTCACAGGGGGCGCGGAAGAGCAGTACTTC.

The V and J genes are TRBV7-3 and TRBJ2-5; 14 bases are shared with TRBD2. The CDR3 length is 15 residues. Trimming at V came to 5 bases and at J to 5 bases, leaving 4 bases not matched to a gene. Looked up from germline, CDR1 is SGHTA and CDR2 is FQGTGA. This chain's CDR3 is CASSEGLAGVETQYF. Written as DNA, the CDR3 is TGTGCCAGCAGCGAGGGACTAGCGGGAGTTGAGACCCAGTACTTC.

V and J are TRBV29-1 and TRBJ2-1, with 8 bases that match TRBD2. The CDR3 is made up of 14 amino acids. CDR1 SQVTM and CDR2 ANQGSEA come from the germline V gene. Trimming cost V 5 bases and J 6 bases; bases outside gene matches: 9. The CDR3 spells CSVLSGLAFNEQFF. Written as DNA, the CDR3 is TGCAGCGTTCTTTCCGGACTAGCTTTCAATGAGCAGTTCTTC.

This clone showed up just once. The rearrangement joins TRBV18 to TRBJ1-5, with 7 bases aligning to TRBD1. Germline V gene data show CDR1 as KGHSH and CDR2 as LQKENI. V was pared by 1 base and J by 9 bases, with 6 bases of the junction left unmatched. The CDR3 spans 14 residues. Here the CDR3 DNA reads TGTGCCAGCTCACCACAGGACAGGTCGATGCCCCAGCATTTT. It is translated as CASSPQDRSMPQHF.

CDR3 protein: CASSVTSTGFDIQYF. In nucleotides, the CDR3 is TGTGCCAGCAGCGTAACGTCCACAGGGTTTGACATTCAGTACTTC. The gene calls are TRBV9 and TRBJ2-4, with TRBD1 as a possible D gene (6 bases). V was trimmed by 1 base and J by 8 bases, leaving 16 bases between them. The CDR3 length is 15 residues. Germline V gives CDR1 SGDLS, CDR2 YYNGEE.

V usage is TRBV21-1 and J usage is TRBJ1-1; no DNA check was done on the table's D call, TRBD1. TRBV21-1 is a listed pseudogene. The CDR3 totals 16 residues. In nucleotides, the CDR3 is TGTGCCAGCAGCAAAGGGGACAGGGAATTGAACACTGAAGCTTTCTTT. This translates into CASSKGDRELNTEAFF.